This T cell receptor (beta chain) was observed in a study of T cells in Graves' hyperthyroidism and ophthalmopathy. The study's findings and limits: Ophthalmopathy got predicted by the model a median around 6.6 months before its onset. Ophthalmopathy and stable hyperthyroidism were separated by a 13 V-J model.

Graves' hyperthyroidism qualified as stable when ophthalmopathy did not progress within 18 months. Patients were aged 18 to 65, had disease duration under 2 months, and had newly diagnosed hyperthyroidism. The investigators amplified TCR beta CDR3 regions from RNA transcripts. Carried out on the TCR CDR3, a first-round RT-PCR used the HTBI primer set. TCRdb redid the calling of the multiplex PCR reads with MiXCR, one entry per CDR3 protein. The sample contains approximately 300,000 distinct CDR3 sequences, 15% to 20% of which appear only once. The CDR3 runs 14 residues. Germline CDR1 SNHLY, CDR2 FYNNEI. V was cut by 8 bases and J by 7 bases, with 19 bases left in between. Regarding this clonotype: As yet, its antigen is unknown.

The V gene is TRBV2, the J gene TRBJ2-3; D possibly corresponds to TRBD2 (8 bases). The receptor's source is a man aged 25 to 45 with Graves' hyperthyroidism. The sequenced material came from blood. The CDR3 loop is CASGGQRGHNTQYF. The CDR3 DNA follows: TGTGCCAGCGGGGGACAGCGGGGGCACAATACGCAGTATTTT. Full variable domain (rest looked up from reference TRBV2 and TRBJ2-3): EPEVTQTPSHQVTQMGQEVILRCVPISNHLYFYWYRQILGQKVEFLVSFYNNEISEKSEIFDDQFSVERPDGSNFTLKIRSTKLEDSAMYFCASGGQRGHNTQYFGPGTRLTVL.